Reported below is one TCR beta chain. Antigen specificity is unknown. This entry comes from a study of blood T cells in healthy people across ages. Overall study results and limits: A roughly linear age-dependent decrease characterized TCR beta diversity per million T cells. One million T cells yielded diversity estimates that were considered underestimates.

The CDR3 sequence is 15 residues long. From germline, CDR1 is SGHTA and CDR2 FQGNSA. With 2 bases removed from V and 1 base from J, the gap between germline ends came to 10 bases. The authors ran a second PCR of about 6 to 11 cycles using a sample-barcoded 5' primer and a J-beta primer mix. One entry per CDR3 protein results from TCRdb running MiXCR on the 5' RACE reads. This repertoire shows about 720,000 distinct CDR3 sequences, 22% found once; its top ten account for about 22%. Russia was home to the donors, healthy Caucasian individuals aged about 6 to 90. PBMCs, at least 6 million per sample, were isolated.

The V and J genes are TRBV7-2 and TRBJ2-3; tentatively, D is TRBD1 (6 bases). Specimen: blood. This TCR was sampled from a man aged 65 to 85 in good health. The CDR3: CASSLRDTRTDTQYF. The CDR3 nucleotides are TGTGCCAGCAGCTTAAGGGACACGCGCACAGATACGCAGTATTTT.